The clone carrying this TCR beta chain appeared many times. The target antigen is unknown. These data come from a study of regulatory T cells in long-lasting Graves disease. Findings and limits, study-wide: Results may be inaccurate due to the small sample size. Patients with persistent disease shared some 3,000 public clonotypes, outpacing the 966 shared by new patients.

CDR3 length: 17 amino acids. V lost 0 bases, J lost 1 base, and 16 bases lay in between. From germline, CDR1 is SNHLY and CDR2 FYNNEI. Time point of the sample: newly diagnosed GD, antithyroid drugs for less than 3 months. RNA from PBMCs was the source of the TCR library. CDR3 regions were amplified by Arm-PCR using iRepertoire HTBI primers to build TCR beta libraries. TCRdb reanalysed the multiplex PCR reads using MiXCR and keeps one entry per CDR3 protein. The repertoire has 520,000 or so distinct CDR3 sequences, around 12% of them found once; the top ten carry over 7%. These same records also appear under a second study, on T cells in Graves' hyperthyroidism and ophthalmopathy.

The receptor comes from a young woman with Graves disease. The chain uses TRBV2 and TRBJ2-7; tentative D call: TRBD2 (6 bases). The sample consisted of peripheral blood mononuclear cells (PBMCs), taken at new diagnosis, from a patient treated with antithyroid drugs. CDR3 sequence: CASSEAGRRSGSYEQYF. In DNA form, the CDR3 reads TGTGCCAGCAGTGAAGCAGGTCGACGTAGCGGTTCCTACGAGCAGTACTTC.